Below are 10 T cell receptor beta chains sequenced from a single sample in a study of post-analysis software for immune sequencing data. Study-wide results and caveats: Comparison of patients with controls showed about 5 TRBV segments more frequent in patients, TRBV5-6, TRBV5-1 and TRBV20-1 among them.

Their cognate antigens are unknown. The TCR beta cDNA libraries contained unique molecular identifiers. In TCRdb, the PCR reads were re-called with MiXCR into one record per CDR3 protein. Here the sample spans approximately 690,000 distinct CDR3 sequences, 55% to 60% being singletons. The sequenced sample was blood. The source of these receptors is a girl aged 2-10 years with multiple sclerosis.

This clonotype was detected a few times. The rearrangement joins TRBV4-1 to TRBJ2-3; D unclear. CDR1 MGHRA and CDR2 YSYEKL come from the germline V gene. The ends were cut back, 4 bases at V and 6 bases at J, with 17 bases in the middle. The CDR3 length is 15 residues. The CDR3 DNA sequence: TGCGCCAGCAGCCTATTGGGTGGGCCAAGGGATACGCAGTATTTT. It encodes CASSLLGGPRDTQYF.

The chain links TRBV3-1 to TRBJ2-7; 7 nucleotides agree with TRBD2. V shed 4 bases, J shed 7 bases, and the junction held 13 bases outside the gene matches. In germline, CDR1 is LGHDT, CDR2 YNNKEL (reference sequence). The CDR3 runs to 15 residues. The CDR3 DNA is TGTGCCAGCAGCCCACGCCCTAGCGGCGACAATGAGCAGTACTTC. It translates to CASSPRPSGDNEQYF.

About this clonotype: At one end the junction does not follow the germline gene, possibly because of a read error. The rearrangement joins TRBV12-3 or TRBV12-4 to TRBJ1-2; TRBD1 agrees at 7 bases. This CDR3 is 11 amino acids long. CDR3 nucleotide sequence: TGTACCAGCAGTCAGGGGGTCGGCTACACCTTC. Protein sequence: CTSSQGVGYTF.

The V call is TRBV7-2, the J call TRBJ2-3; 8 nucleotides align to TRBD2. The ends lost 5 bases at V and 3 bases at J; junction bases unmatched: 13. The CDR3 sequence is 17 residues long. Germline CDR1 is SGHTA and CDR2 is FQGNSA. CDR3 in DNA: TGTGCCAGCAGCACCCAAGTTGTAGCGGGGCAAACAGATACGCAGTATTTT. Protein: CASSTQVVAGQTDTQYF.

J is TRBJ1-1 and V is TRBV29-1; a possible D gene is TRBD1 (6 bases). The germline gives CDR1 SQVTM, CDR2 ANQGSEA. Trimming stripped 6 bases from V and 3 bases from J, with 11 bases between. The CDR3 extends over 12 amino acids. The chain's CDR3 is CSVGGVDTEAFF. In DNA form, the CDR3 reads TGCAGCGTGGGGGGCGTAGACACTGAAGCTTTCTTT. Complete variable domain (other parts from reference TRBV29-1 and TRBJ1-1): SAVISQKPSRDICQRGTSLTIQCQVDSQVTMMFWYRQQPGQSLTLIATANQGSEATYESGFVIDKFPISRPNLTFSTLTVSNMSPEDSSIYLCSVGGVDTEAFFGQGTRLTVV.

The chain is built from TRBV18 and TRBJ2-1, with D hard to call. CDR3 size: 14 residues. Trimming removed 2 bases from V and 6 bases from J, with 11 bases in between. Germline values: CDR1 KGHSH, CDR2 LQKENI. The CDR3 bases are TGTGCCAGCTCACCAGCGGCCAGCCCCAATGAGCAGTTCTTC. It specifies CASSPAASPNEQFF.

The table lists this clonotype with a few counts. The V and J genes are TRBV7-2 and TRBJ2-1; D gene unclear. V was clipped by 5 bases and J by 5 bases, with 7 bases between them. Per germline, CDR1 SGHTA and CDR2 FQGNSA. The CDR3 has 12 amino acids. For the CDR3, the DNA is TGTGCCAGCAGCCAAAATAACAATGAGCAGTTCTTC. Translation gives CASSQNNNEQFF.

The V gene is TRBV7-6, the J gene TRBJ1-3; D might be TRBD1 (5 bases). CDR1 is SGHVS and CDR2 is FNYEAQ in the germline V gene. The V end was cut by 5 bases, the J end by 0 bases, with 17 bases between. The CDR3 length is 17 residues. CDR3 amino acids: CASSLGGRAASGNTIYF. The CDR3 bases are TGTGCCAGCAGCCTGGGGGGACGGGCTGCCTCTGGAAACACCATATATTTT.

The rearrangement links TRBV20-1 to TRBJ2-7, with D perhaps given as TRBD1 or TRBD2 (5 bases each). The CDR3 contains 14 residues. V was trimmed by 3 bases and J by 0 bases, leaving 12 bases between them. Germline V gene data show CDR1 as DFQATT and CDR2 as SNEGSKA (reference sequence). Here the CDR3 reads CSARGRRSSYEQYF. The CDR3 region has the DNA TGCAGTGCTAGGGGGCGGAGGAGCTCCTACGAGCAGTACTTC.

The chain recombines TRBV6-1 with TRBJ2-2, with 8 bases fitting TRBD1. Trimming at V came to 11 bases and at J to 5 bases, leaving 10 bases not matched to a gene. Germline V CDR1 and CDR2: MNHNS, SASEGT. CDR3 length: 14 amino acids. CDR3 DNA: TGTGCCGGCAACTCGGGACAGGAGACCGGGGAGCTGTTTTTT. This gives the protein CAGNSGQETGELFF.